Described below is a single T cell receptor beta chain sequence and its context. The antigen is not known. The libraries of TRB cDNA were prepared using 5' RACE with UMI labels. TCRdb reanalyzed the 5' RACE reads and collapses them to one entry per CDR3 protein, without DNA. The sample holds about 120,000 distinct CDR3 sequences. The entry originates in a study of CXCR3-negative and CXCR3-positive naive CD8 T cells. Study-level findings and limits: Most assays were run on fresh PBMCs (CXCR3 expression partially decreased after cryopreservation). Comparably high diversity was seen in both naive subsets, and much lower diversity in memory CD8+ cells.

Every subset of CD8+ T cells was sorted in triplicate at under 350,000 cells each. Germline CDR1 is DFQATT and CDR2 is SNEGSKA (reference sequence). The CDR3 is 16 residues long. The source is a human donor in good health. Some clones in this sample may be carry-over from other donors' samples. The J gene is TRBJ2-1, the V gene TRBV20-1; the D call from TCRdb, TRBD2, cannot be confirmed without DNA. The specimen sequenced was naive CXCR3- CD8+ T cells from blood. The subset: CD45RO-CCR7+CD27+CD95- naive CD8+ T cells lacking CXCR3 (TNR3-). The chain's CDR3 is CSARDLGSGGTNEQFF.